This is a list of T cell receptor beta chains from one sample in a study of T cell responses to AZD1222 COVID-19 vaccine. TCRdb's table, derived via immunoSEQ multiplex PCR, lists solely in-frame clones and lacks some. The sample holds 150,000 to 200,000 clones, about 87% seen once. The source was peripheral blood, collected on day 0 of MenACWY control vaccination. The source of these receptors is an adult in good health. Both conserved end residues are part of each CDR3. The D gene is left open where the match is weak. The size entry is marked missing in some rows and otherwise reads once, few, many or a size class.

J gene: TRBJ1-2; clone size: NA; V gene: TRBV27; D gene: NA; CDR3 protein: CASSATANYGYTF; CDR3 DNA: TGTGCCAGCAGCGCGACAGCTAACTATGGCTACACCTTC
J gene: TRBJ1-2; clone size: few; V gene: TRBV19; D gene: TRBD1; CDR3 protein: CASSLVGTGGYTF; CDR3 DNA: TGTGCCAGTAGTCTCGTAGGGACAGGCGGCTACACCTTC
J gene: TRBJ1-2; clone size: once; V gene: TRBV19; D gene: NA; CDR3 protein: CASSTTGRTNYGYTF; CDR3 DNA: TGTGCCAGTAGTACTACGGGGAGAACTAACTATGGCTACACCTTC
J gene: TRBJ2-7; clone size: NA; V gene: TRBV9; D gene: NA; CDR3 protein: CASSVGGSHYEQYF; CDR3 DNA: TGTGCCAGCAGCGTAGGCGGTAGCCACTACGAGCAGTACTTC
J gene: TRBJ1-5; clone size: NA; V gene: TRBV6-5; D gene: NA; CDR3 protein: CASNLRAMENQPQHF; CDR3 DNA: TGTGCCAGCAACCTCCGGGCCATGGAGAATCAGCCCCAGCATTTT
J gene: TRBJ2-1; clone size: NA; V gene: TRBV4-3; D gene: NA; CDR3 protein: CASSQELLGNNEQFF; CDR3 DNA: TGCGCCAGCAGCCAAGAGTTGCTGGGTAACAATGAGCAGTTCTTC
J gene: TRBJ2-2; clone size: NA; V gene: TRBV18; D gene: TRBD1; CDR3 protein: CASSRAPGTANTGELFF; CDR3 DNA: TGTGCCAGCTCACGTGCGCCCGGGACAGCGAACACCGGGGAGCTGTTTTTT
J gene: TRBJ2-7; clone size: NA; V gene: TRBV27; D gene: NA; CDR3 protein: CASSSQLRGGQYF; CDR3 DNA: TGTGCCAGCAGCTCCCAGCTTAGGGGGGGGCAGTACTTC
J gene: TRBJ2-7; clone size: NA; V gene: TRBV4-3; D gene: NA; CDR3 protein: CASSQDQGYEQYF; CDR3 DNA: TGCGCCAGCAGCCAAGACCAAGGCTACGAGCAGTACTTC
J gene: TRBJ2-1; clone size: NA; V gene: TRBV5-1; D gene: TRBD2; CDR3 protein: CASSWNLAGGQYNEQFF; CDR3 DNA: TGCGCCAGCAGCTGGAACCTAGCGGGAGGACAATACAATGAGCAGTTCTTC
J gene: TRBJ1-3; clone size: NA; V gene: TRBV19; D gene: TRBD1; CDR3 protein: CASSTGTGYTIYF; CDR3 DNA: TGTGCCAGTAGTACCGGGACAGGATACACCATATATTTT
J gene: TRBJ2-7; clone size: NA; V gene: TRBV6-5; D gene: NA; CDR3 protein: CASRLWTGYEQYF; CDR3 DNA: TGTGCCAGCAGACTATGGACGGGGTACGAGCAGTACTTC
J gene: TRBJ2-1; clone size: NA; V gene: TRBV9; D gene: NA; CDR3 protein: CASSAGSSYNEQFF; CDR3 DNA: TGTGCCAGCAGCGCCGGGTCTTCCTACAATGAGCAGTTCTTC
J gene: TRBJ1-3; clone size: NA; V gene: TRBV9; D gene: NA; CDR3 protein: CASSVGGENGNTIYF; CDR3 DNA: TGTGCCAGCAGCGTCGGGGGCGAAAACGGAAACACCATATATTTT
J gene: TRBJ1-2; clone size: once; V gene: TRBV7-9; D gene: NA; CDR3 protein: CASSPPGVWWGYTF; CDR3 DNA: TGTGCCAGCAGCCCTCCAGGGGTATGGTGGGGCTACACCTTC
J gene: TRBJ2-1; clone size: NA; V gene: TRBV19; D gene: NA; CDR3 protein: CASTMGGLDNEQFF; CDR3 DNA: TGTGCCAGTACCATGGGGGGACTGGACAATGAGCAGTTCTTC
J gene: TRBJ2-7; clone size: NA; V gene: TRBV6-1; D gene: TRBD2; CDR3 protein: CASSETSGTPSEQYF; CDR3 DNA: TGTGCCAGCAGTGAAACTAGCGGGACCCCATCCGAGCAGTACTTC
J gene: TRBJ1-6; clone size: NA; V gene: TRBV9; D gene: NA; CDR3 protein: CASSPMGSSSYNSPLHF; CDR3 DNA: TGTGCCAGCAGCCCCATGGGGTCGAGCTCCTATAATTCACCCCTCCACTTT
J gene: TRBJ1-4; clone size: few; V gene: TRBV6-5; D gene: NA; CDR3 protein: CASSRPQGENEKLFF; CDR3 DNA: TGTGCCAGCAGCCGCCCTCAGGGAGAGAATGAAAAACTGTTTTTT
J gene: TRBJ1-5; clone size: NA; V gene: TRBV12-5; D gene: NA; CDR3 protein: CASGRWGDPVINQPQHF; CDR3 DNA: TGTGCTAGTGGCCGTTGGGGGGACCCGGTGATCAATCAGCCCCAGCATTTT
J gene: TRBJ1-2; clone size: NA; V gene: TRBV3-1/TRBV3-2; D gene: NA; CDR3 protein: CASSQEGRGGYTF; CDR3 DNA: TGTGCCAGCAGCCAAGAGGGCAGGGGTGGCTACACCTTC
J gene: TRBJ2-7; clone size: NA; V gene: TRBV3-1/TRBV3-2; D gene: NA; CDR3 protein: CASSGTEAYEQYF; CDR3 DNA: TGTGCCAGCTCTGGGACCGAAGCCTACGAGCAGTACTTC
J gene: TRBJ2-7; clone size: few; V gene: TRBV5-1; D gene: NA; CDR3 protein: CASSDSYEQYF; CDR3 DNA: TGCGCCAGCAGCGACTCCTACGAGCAGTACTTC
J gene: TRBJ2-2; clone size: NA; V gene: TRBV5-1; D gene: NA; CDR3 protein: CASSRGSTGMNTGELFF; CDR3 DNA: TGCGCCAGCAGCCGCGGGTCTACAGGGATGAACACCGGGGAGCTGTTTTTT
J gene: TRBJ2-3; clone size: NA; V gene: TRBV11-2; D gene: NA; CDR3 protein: CASSHWTADTQYF; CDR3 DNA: TGTGCCAGCAGCCACTGGACGGCAGATACGCAGTATTTT
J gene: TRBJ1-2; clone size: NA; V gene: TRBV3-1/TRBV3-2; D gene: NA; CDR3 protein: CASSLLSNSVANYGYTF; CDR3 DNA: TGTGCCAGCAGCCTCTTGTCCAATTCCGTTGCTAACTATGGCTACACCTTC
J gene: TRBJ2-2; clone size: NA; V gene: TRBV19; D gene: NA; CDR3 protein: CASSITGFTGELFF; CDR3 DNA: TGTGCCAGTAGTATAACAGGGTTCACCGGGGAGCTGTTTTTT
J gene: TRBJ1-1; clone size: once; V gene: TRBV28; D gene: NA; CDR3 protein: CASIGTGRDLAFF; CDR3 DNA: TGTGCCAGCATCGGCACTGGCAGGGATTTGGCTTTCTTT
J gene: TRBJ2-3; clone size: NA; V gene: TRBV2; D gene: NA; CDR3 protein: CASSLETPDTQYF; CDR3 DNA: TGTGCCAGCAGTCTAGAGACACCAGATACGCAGTATTTT
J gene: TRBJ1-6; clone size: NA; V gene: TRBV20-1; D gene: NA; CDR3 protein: CSASRMSSYNSPLHF; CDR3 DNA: TGCAGTGCTAGTCGAATGAGCTCCTATAATTCACCCCTCCACTTT
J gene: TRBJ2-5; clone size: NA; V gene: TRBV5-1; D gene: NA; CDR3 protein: CASSLGGMGETQYF; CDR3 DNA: TGCGCCAGCAGCTTGGGAGGGATGGGGGAGACCCAGTACTTC
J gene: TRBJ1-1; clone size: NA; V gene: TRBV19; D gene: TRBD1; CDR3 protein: CASDPTGAGTEAFF; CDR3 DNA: TGTGCCAGCGACCCGACAGGGGCCGGGACTGAAGCTTTCTTT
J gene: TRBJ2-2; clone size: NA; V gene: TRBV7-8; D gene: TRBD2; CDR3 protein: CASSRLGAGGTGELFF; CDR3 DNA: TGTGCCAGCAGCCGCCTGGGAGCGGGAGGGACCGGGGAGCTGTTTTTT
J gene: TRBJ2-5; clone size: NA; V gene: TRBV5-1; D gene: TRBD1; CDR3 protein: CASSLGTGLGAETQYF; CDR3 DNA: TGCGCCAGCAGCTTGGGGACAGGGTTAGGGGCAGAGACCCAGTACTTC
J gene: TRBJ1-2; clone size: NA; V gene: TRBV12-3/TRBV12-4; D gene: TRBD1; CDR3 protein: CASSPAGQGGYTF; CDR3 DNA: TGTGCCAGCAGTCCCGCGGGACAGGGTGGCTACACCTTC
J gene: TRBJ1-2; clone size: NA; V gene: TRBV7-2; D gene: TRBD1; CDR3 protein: CASSESPPGGGYTF; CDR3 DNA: TGTGCCAGCAGCGAATCACCGCCAGGGGGTGGCTACACCTTC
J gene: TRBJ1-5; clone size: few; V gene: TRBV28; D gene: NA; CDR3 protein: CASSLLAGQPQHF; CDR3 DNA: TGTGCCAGCAGTTTGTTGGCGGGTCAGCCCCAGCATTTT
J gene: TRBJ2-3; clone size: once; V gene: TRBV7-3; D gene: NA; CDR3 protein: CASSSLGGTTDTQYF; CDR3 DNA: TGTGCCAGCAGCTCCCTGGGCGGGACGACAGATACGCAGTATTTT
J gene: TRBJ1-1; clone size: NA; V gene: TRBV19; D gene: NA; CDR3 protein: CASVSITEAFF; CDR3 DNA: TGTGCCAGTGTTAGTATCACTGAAGCTTTCTTT
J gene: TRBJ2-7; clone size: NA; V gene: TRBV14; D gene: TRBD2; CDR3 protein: CASSLAGWGGTYEQYF; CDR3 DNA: TGTGCCAGCAGCCTCGCAGGGTGGGGGGGTACCTACGAGCAGTACTTC
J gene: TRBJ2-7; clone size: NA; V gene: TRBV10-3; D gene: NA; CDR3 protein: CAISPGTSGAYEQYF; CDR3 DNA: TGTGCCATCAGTCCGGGAACTAGTGGGGCCTACGAGCAGTACTTC
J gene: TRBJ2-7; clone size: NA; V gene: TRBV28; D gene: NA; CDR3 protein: CASSLPDSPYEQYF; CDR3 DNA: TGTGCCAGCAGTTTACCGGACAGCCCCTACGAGCAGTACTTC
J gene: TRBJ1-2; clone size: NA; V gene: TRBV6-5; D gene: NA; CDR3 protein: CASKWGTGANYGYTF; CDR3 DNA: TGTGCCAGCAAATGGGGGACCGGAGCTAACTATGGCTACACCTTC
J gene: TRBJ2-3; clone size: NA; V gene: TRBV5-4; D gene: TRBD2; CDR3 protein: CASSSSGLAGGLNTDTQYF; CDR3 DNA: TGTGCCAGCAGCTCTAGCGGACTAGCGGGCGGATTAAACACAGATACGCAGTATTTT
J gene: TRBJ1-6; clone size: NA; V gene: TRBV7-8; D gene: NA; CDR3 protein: CASSVPTTSSSYNSPLHF; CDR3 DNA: TGTGCCAGCAGCGTGCCGACGACTAGTAGCTCCTATAATTCACCCCTCCACTTT
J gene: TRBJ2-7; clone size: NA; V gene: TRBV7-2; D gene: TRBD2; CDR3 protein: CASSLYASGRRYEQYF; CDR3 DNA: TGTGCCAGCAGCTTGTACGCTAGCGGGAGGCGCTACGAGCAGTACTTC
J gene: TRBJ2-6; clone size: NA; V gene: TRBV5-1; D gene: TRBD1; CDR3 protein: CASSPTGQGSGANVLTF; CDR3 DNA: TGCGCCAGCAGCCCAACGGGACAGGGATCTGGGGCCAACGTCCTGACTTTC
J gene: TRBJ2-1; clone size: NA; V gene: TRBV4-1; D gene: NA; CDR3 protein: CASSQDQAVSYNEQFF; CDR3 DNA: TGCGCCAGCAGCCAAGATCAAGCAGTTTCCTACAATGAGCAGTTCTTC
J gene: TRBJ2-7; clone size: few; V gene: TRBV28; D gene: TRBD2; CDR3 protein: CASTPGLAGGNEQYF; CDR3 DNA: TGTGCCAGCACCCCCGGACTAGCGGGAGGCAACGAGCAGTACTTC
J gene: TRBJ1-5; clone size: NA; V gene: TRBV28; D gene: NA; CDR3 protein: CASTLSGAIDNQPQHF; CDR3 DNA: TGTGCCAGCACTCTATCCGGTGCGATTGACAATCAGCCCCAGCATTTT
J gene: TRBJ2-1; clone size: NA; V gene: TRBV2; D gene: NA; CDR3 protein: CASSDSYNEQFF; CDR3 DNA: TGTGCCAGCAGTGACTCCTACAATGAGCAGTTCTTC